Below are 14 T cell receptor beta chains sequenced from a single sample in a study of blood T cell repertoires in COVID-19. Profiled with immunoSEQ multiplex PCR; TCRdb holds only in-frame clones, not every one. This table holds approximately 90,000 clones, over 70% found once. Specimen: peripheral blood. The receptors were sampled from a man between 60 and 75 years old with acute or convalescent COVID-19.

The chain joins TRBV10-3 to TRBJ1-4; D gene ambiguous. The CDR3 covers 16 residues. Per the germline V gene, CDR1 is ENHRY and CDR2 is SYGVKD. V shed 1 base and J shed 8 bases, with 17 bases lying between them. The DNA for the CDR3 is TGTGCCATCAGTGAGTTTGGAGGTGTTGGGAACGAAAAACTGTTTTTT. Protein sequence: CAISEFGGVGNEKLFF.

The V call is TRBV7-2, the J call TRBJ1-2, with TRBD1 matching over 11 bases. CDR1 SGHTA and CDR2 FQGNSA come from the germline V gene. The CDR3 is made up of 15 amino acids. The V and J ends lost 1 base and 4 bases, in that order; junction bases with no gene match: 2. In DNA, the CDR3 is TGTGCCAGCAGCTTAGTGGGACAGGGGGTCTATGGCTACACCTTC. This gives the protein CASSLVGQGVYGYTF. Full variable domain (missing parts from reference TRBV7-2 and TRBJ1-2): GAGVSQSPSNKVTEKGKDVELRCDPISGHTALYWYRQSLGQGLEFLIYFQGNSAPDKSGLPSDRFSAERTGGSVSTLTIQRTQQEDSAVYLCASSLVGQGVYGYTFGSGTRLTVV.

This chain links TRBV5-1 with TRBJ1-2; possible D gene TRBD1, 6 bases. The CDR3 sequence is 12 residues long. Trimming cost V 8 bases and J 3 bases, with 11 bases left between them. CDR1 and CDR2 (germline): SGHRS, YFSETQ. CDR3 residues: CARWTEDYGYTF. CDR3 nucleotides: TGCGCCAGATGGACAGAGGACTATGGCTACACCTTC.

The chain uses TRBV28 and TRBJ1-5; 9 nucleotides agree with TRBD1. Germline-derived CDR1 and CDR2 are MDHEN and SYDVKM. This CDR3 is built from 15 residues. The J segment lost 6 bases and the V segment lost 2 bases, leaving 5 bases of the junction unmatched. The CDR3 DNA is TGTGCCAGCAGTTTAGGACAGGGGAACGCTCAGCCCCAGCATTTT. Protein: CASSLGQGNAQPQHF.

V gene TRBV6-5 combines with J gene TRBJ1-3; D possibly corresponds to TRBD1 (6 bases). The V gene's germline CDR1 is MNHEY and CDR2 SVGAGI. The CDR3 is 14 amino acids. Trimming left V 6 bases short and J 4 bases short, with 13 bases between. The CDR3 sequence: CASSKQGAGNTIYF. DNA for the CDR3: TGTGCCAGCAGCAAACAGGGTGCCGGAAACACCATATATTTT.

The gene calls are TRBV5-4 and TRBJ2-1, with 10 bases lining up with TRBD1. The germline CDR1 and CDR2 sequences are SGHNT and YYREEE (reference sequence). CDR3 length equals 15 residues. The V gene end was trimmed by 0 bases and the J gene end by 10 bases; junction bases not matched to a gene: 7. For the CDR3, the DNA is TGTGCCAGCAGCTTGGGCGGGACAGGGGTGGGGGAGCAGTTCTTC. Translating it yields CASSLGGTGVGEQFF.

This rearrangement joins TRBV6-5 to TRBJ1-6; 7 bases agree with TRBD1. The CDR3 runs 15 residues. J was trimmed by 4 bases and V by 6 bases; bases with no gene match: 6. Germline CDR1 reads MNHEY; CDR2 reads SVGAGI. CDR3 in DNA: TGTGCCAGCAGACTGGGGACAGCATATAATTCACCCCTCCACTTT. This encodes CASRLGTAYNSPLHF.

This rearrangement joins TRBV19 to TRBJ1-2; 12 nucleotides agree with TRBD1. Germline-derived CDR1 and CDR2 are LNHDA and SQIVND (reference sequence). The CDR3 covers 15 residues. Trimming cost V 5 bases and J 4 bases; bases outside gene matches: 5. CDR3 DNA sequence: TGTGCCAGTAGTCTCCGGGACAGGGGGCTCTATGGCTACACCTTC. Amino acid sequence: CASSLRDRGLYGYTF.

V gene TRBV25-1 combines with J gene TRBJ2-7; 9 bases agree with TRBD2. V was pared by 0 bases and J by 5 bases, with 8 bases of the junction left unmatched. This CDR3 has 16 residues. CDR1 and CDR2 (germline): MGHDK, SYGVNS. CDR3 loop: CASSEYHSGGFDEQYF. CDR3 nucleotide sequence: TGTGCCAGCAGTGAATATCACAGCGGGGGGTTCGACGAGCAGTACTTC.

J is TRBJ1-2 and V is TRBV5-4; D is unresolved. Germline CDR1 reads SGHNT; CDR2 reads YYREEE (reference sequence). The length of the CDR3 is 13 residues. Trimming left V 4 bases short and J 7 bases short, with 14 bases between. CDR3: CASSKSPSGGYTF. CDR3 nucleotides: TGTGCCAGCAGCAAATCCCCATCGGGTGGCTACACCTTC.

The gene calls are TRBV11-2 and TRBJ2-7, with D possibly being TRBD1 (7 bases). CDR3 length: 16 amino acids. With 2 bases removed from V and 4 bases from J, the gap between germline ends came to 18 bases. Germline CDR1 is SGHAT and CDR2 is FQNNGV. The CDR3: CASSLLLGGTAYEQYF. DNA of the CDR3: TGTGCCAGCAGCTTATTGTTAGGGGGGACAGCTTACGAGCAGTACTTC. The variable domain in full, completed from reference TRBV11-2 and TRBJ2-7, reads EAGVAQSPRYKIIEKRQSVAFWCNPISGHATLYWYQQILGQGPKLLIQFQNNGVVDDSQLPKDRFSAERLKGVDSTLKIQPAKLEDSAVYLCASSLLLGGTAYEQYFGPGTRLTVT.

This clone was picked up a small number of times. CDR3 residues: CASSLNGGVLINEQFF. Here the CDR3 DNA reads TGTGCCAGCAGTTTAAACGGGGGGGTCCTAATCAATGAGCAGTTCTTC. The rearrangement uses TRBV27 and TRBJ2-1; 8 bases fit TRBD2. Unmatched junction bases numbered 9, after V lost 2 bases and J lost 6 bases. The CDR3 is made up of 16 amino acids. Per the germline V gene, CDR1 is MNHEY and CDR2 is SMNVEV (reference sequence).

The chain uses TRBV19 and TRBJ1-5; D gene uncertain. The CDR3 extends over 16 amino acids. V lost 5 bases and J lost 4, with 18 bases in between. Germline values: CDR1 LNHDA, CDR2 SQIVND (reference sequence). In DNA, the CDR3 is TGTGCCAGTAGTGGCCGGGAGACCCTAGGGAATCAGCCCCAGCATTTT. Amino acids: CASSGRETLGNQPQHF.

The rearrangement uses TRBV5-1 and TRBJ1-2; no firm D call. V was clipped by 4 bases and J by 4 bases, with 11 bases between them. CDR1 and CDR2 from the germline V gene are SGHRS and YFSETQ. The CDR3 loop spans 13 amino acids. CDR3 region: CASSPDGVYGYTF. The DNA of the CDR3 is TGCGCCAGCAGCCCCGACGGAGTCTATGGCTACACCTTC.